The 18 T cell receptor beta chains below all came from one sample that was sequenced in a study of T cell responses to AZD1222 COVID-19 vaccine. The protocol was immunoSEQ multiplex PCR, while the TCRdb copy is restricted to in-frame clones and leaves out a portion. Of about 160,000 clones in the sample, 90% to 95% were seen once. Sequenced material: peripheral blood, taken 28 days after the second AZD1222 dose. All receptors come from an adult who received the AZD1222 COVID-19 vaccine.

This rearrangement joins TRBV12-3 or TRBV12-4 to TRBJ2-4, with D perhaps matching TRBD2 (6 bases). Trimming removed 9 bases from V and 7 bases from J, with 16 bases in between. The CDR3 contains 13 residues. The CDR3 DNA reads TGTGCCAGTAAACTAGCCGGAGTTAACATTCAGTACTTC. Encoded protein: CASKLAGVNIQYF.

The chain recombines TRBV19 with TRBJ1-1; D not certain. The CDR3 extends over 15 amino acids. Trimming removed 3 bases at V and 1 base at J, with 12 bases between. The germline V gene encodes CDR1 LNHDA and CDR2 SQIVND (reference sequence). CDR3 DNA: TGTGCCAGTAGTATTATACCCCCATGGAACACTGAAGCTTTCTTT. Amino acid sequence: CASSIIPPWNTEAFF.

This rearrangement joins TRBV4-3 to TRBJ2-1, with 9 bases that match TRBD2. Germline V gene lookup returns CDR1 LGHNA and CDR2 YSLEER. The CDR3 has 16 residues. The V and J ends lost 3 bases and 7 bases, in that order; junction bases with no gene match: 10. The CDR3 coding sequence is TGCGCCAGCAGCCAGAATCTAGCGGGAATTACGAATGAGCAGTTCTTC. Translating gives CASSQNLAGITNEQFF.

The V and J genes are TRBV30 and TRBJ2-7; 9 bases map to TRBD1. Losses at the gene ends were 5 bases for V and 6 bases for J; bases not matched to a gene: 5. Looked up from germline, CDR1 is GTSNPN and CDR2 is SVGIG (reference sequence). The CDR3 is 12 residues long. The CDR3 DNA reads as TGTGCCTGGTGGACAGGGGAAGGCGAGCAGTACTTC. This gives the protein CAWWTGEGEQYF.

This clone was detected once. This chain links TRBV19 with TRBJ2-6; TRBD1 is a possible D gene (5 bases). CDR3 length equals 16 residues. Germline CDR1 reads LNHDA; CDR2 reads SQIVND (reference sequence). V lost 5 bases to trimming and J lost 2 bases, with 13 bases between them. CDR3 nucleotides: TGTGCCAGTAGTCCCTTTTTGGGGCCTGGGGCCAACGTCCTGACTTTC. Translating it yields CASSPFLGPGANVLTF.

CDR3 DNA: TGTGCCAGCAGCCGGGGGGACAGGGGGCGGGTTGAAAAACTGTTTTTT. Translated, it gives CASSRGDRGRVEKLFF. The chain is built from TRBV11-2 and TRBJ1-4; 12 positions agree with TRBD1. This CDR3 spans 16 amino acids. The trim removed 5 bases at V and 7 bases at J, leaving 8 bases unmatched. Germline V CDR1 and CDR2: SGHAT, FQNNGV.

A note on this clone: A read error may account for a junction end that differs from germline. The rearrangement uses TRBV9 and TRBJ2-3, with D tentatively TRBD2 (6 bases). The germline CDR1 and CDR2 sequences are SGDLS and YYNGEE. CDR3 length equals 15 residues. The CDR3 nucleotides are TGTGCCAGCAGCCCCCCGGGGGACCCTTCATTCACACGGCATTTT. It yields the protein CASSPPGDPSFTRHF.

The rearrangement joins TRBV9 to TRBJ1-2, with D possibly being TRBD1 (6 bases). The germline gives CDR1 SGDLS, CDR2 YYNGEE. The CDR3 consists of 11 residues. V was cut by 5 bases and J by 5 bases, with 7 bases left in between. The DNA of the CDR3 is TGTGCCAGCAGTAGGGGGTATGGCTACACCTTC. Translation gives CASSRGYGYTF.

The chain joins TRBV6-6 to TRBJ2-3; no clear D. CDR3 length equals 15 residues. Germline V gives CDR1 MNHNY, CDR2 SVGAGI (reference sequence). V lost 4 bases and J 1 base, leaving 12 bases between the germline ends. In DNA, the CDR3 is TGTGCCAGCAGTTCGTCGATGAGAGGCACAGATACGCAGTATTTT. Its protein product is CASSSSMRGTDTQYF.

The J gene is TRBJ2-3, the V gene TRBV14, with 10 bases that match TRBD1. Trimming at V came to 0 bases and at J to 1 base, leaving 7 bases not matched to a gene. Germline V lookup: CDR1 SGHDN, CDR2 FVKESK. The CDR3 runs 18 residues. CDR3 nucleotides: TGTGCCAGCAGCCAAGAGGGGTCCGGGACAGGGGGCACAGATACGCAGTATTTT. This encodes CASSQEGSGTGGTDTQYF.

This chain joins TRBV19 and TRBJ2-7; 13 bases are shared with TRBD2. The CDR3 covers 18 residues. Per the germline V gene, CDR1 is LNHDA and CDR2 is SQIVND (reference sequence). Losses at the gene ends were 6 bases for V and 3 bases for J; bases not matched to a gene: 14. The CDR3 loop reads CASSPGLAGDSPYYEQYF. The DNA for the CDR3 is TGTGCCAGTAGCCCAGGACTAGCGGGAGATTCTCCCTACTACGAGCAGTACTTC.

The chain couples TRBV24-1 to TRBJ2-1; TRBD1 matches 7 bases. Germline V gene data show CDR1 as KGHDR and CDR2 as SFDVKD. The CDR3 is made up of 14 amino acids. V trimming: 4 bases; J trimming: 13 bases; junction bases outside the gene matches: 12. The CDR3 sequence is CATSDSRGQPGQFF. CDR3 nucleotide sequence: TGTGCCACCAGTGACTCCCGGGGACAGCCCGGTCAGTTCTTC.

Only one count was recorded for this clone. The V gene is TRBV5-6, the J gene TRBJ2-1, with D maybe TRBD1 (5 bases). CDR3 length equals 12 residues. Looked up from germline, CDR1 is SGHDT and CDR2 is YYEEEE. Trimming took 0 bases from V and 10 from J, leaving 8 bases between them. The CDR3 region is CASSLGGAEQFF. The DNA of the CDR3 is TGTGCCAGCAGCTTGGGGGGCGCAGAGCAGTTCTTC. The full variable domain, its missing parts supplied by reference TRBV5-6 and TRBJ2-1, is DAGVTQSPTHLIKTRGQQVTLRCSPKSGHDTVSWYQQALGQGPQFIFQYYEEEERQRGNFPDRFSGHQFPNYSSELNVNALLLGDSALYLCASSLGGAEQFFGPGTRLTVL.

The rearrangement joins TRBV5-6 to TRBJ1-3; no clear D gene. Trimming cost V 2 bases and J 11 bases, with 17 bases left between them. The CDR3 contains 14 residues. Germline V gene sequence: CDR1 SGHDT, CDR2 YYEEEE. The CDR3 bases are TGTGCCAGCAGCTTTAAGGACGGTCGTGGGGCCATATATTTT. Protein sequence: CASSFKDGRGAIYF.

The CDR3 sequence is CASRTDSIISGNTIYF. The CDR3 region has the DNA TGTGCCAGCAGGACCGACAGTATCATCTCTGGAAACACCATATATTTT. This sequence joins TRBV6-6 and TRBJ1-3; possible D gene TRBD1, 5 bases. From germline, CDR1 is MNHNY and CDR2 SVGAGI (reference sequence). The CDR3 runs 16 residues. Trimming took 6 bases from V and 0 from J, leaving 15 bases between them.

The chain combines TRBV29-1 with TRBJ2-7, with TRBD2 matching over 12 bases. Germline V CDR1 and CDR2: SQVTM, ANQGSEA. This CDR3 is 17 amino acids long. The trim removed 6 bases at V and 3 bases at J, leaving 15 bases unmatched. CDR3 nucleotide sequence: TGCAGCGTCCTGGACCCTTCGACTAGCGGGAGAGTCTACGAGCAGTACTTC. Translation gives CSVLDPSTSGRVYEQYF.

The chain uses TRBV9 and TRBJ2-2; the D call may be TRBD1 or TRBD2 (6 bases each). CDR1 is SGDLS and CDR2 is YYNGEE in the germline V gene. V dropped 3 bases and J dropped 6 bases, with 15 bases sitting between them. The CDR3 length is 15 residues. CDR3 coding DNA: TGTGCCAGCAGCGCGACGGGGGCTGGGGCCGGGGAGCTGTTTTTT. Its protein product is CASSATGAGAGELFF.

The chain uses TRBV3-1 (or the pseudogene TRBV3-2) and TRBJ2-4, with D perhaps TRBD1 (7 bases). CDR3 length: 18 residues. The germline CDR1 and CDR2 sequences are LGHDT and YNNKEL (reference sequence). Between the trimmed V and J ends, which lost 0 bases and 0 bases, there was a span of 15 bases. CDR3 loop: CASSQDRPGGRAKNIQYF. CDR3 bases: TGTGCCAGCAGCCAAGATCGTCCAGGGGGGCGAGCCAAAAACATTCAGTACTTC.